This T cell receptor (beta chain) was identified during a study of blood T cell repertoires in COVID-19. Study background: Both acute and convalescent COVID-19 samples were obtained from the United States, Italy and Spain. PBMCs, B-cell-depleted T cells, or T cells provided the cDNA or gDNA that made up the material.

As handled by the study authors: Estimates of nucleated cell counts were drawn from the amplification of reference gene primers. The repertoire was sequenced with immunoSEQ multiplex PCR; TCRdb's copy has only in-frame clones and lacks some. V and J calls and clone size are those listed in that table; D and trimming were worked out from the DNA. Among 130,000 or so clones, more than 60% were seen once, and the ten largest hold 2% to 2.5%. CDR1 MNHEY and CDR2 SVGAGI come from the germline V gene. The CDR3 totals 14 residues. V was clipped by 8 bases and J by 3 bases; unmatched bases: 5. Sequenced material: peripheral blood. This receptor was taken from a woman in her sixties or seventies with acute or convalescent COVID-19. This rearrangement joins TRBV6-5 to TRBJ2-7; 12 positions match TRBD2. Here the CDR3 reads CASRRTSGNYEQYF. CDR3 sequence (DNA): TGTGCCAGCCGCCGGACTAGCGGGAACTACGAGCAGTACTTC.